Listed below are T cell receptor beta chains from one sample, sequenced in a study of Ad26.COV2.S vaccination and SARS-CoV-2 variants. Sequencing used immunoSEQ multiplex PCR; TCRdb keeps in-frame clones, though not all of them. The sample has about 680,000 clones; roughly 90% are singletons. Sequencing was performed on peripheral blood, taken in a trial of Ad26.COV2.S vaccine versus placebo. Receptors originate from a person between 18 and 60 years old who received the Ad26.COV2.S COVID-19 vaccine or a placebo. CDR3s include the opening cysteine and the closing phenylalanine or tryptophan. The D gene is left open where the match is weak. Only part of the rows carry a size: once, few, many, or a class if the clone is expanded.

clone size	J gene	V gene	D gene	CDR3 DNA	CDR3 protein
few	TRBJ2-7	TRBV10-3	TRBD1	TGTGCCATCAGTGAAAGTGAGGACAGGTCCTACGAGCAGTACTTC	CAISESEDRSYEQYF
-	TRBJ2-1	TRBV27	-	TGTGCCAGCAGTTTTCCCAGTTCCGGGACGTCCTACAATGAGCAGTTCTTC	CASSFPSSGTSYNEQFF
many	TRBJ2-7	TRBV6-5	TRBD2	TGTGCCAGCAGTTACGCGGGAGAGGGAAGCTACGAGCAGTACTTC	CASSYAGEGSYEQYF
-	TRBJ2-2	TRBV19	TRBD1	TGTGCCAGTACCGGACAGGGGGCGGACACCGGGGAGCTGTTTTTT	CASTGQGADTGELFF
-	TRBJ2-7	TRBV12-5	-	TGTGCTAGTGGTTTGGGGGACCGTTCCTACGAGCAGTACTTC	CASGLGDRSYEQYF
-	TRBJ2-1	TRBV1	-	TGCACCAGCAGCCAAGTTATAGCGGGAGATCGGGGGGAGCAGTTCTTC	CTSSQVIAGDRGEQFF
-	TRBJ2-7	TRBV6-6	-	TGTGCCAGCAGTTACGCAAAAACCTACGAGCAGTACTTC	CASSYAKTYEQYF
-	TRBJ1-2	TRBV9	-	TGTGCCAGCAGCGTACTTCAGGGCTATGGCTACACCTTC	CASSVLQGYGYTF
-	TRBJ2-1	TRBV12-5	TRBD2	TGTGCTAGTGGTTTCGGTCTAGCGGGTGGAAACCCCTACAATGAGCAGTTCTTC	CASGFGLAGGNPYNEQFF
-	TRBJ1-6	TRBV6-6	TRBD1	TGTGCCAGCAGTTACTCGGGACAGGGTTCACCCCTCCACTTT	CASSYSGQGSPLHF
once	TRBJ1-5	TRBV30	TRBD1	TGTGCCTGGAGGGGGACAGGGAATCAGCCCCAGCATTTT	CAWRGTGNQPQHF
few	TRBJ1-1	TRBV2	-	TGTGCCAGCAGTGACCAGGGCTTGAACACTGAAGCTTTCTTT	CASSDQGLNTEAFF
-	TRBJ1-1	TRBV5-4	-	TGTGCCAGCAGATCCGATAGGGCCCCCGTGAACACTGAAGCTTTCTTT	CASRSDRAPVNTEAFF
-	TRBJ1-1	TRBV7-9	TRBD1	TGTGCCAGCAGCTTTCAGGGGGGTACTGAAGCTTTCTTT	CASSFQGGTEAFF
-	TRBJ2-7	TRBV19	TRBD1	TGTGCCAGTAGTATGTGGACAGGTTCCCCCGGGGAGCAGTACTTC	CASSMWTGSPGEQYF
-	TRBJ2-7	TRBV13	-	TGTGCCAGCAGCTTCCGGGGGGCCTCATACGAGCAGTACTTC	CASSFRGASYEQYF
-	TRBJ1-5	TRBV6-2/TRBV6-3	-	TGTGCCAGCAGTTATGGGGGAGACGAGCATTTT	CASSYGGDEHF